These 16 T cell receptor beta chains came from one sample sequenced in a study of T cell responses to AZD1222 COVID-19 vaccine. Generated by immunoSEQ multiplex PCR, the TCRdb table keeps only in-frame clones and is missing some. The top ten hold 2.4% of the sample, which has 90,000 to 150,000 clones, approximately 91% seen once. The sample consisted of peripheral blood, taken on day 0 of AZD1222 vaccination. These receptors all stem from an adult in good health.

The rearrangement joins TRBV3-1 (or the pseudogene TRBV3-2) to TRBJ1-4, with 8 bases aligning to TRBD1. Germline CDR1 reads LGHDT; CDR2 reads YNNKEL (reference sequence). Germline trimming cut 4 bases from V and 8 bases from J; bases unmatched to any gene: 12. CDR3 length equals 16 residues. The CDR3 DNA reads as TGTGCCAGCAGCCCTCGCCCCAGGGGGCGAGGGGAAAAACTGTTTTTT. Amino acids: CASSPRPRGRGEKLFF.

Here the CDR3 DNA reads TGTGCCAGCAGCGTAGGTACAGGGATTTCGAACACTGAAGCTTTCTTT. Encoded protein: CASSVGTGISNTEAFF. This chain connects TRBV9 to TRBJ1-1; a possible D gene is TRBD1 (6 bases). The CDR3 extends over 16 amino acids. In germline, CDR1 is SGDLS, CDR2 YYNGEE. V was pared by 0 bases and J by 1 base, with 13 bases between.

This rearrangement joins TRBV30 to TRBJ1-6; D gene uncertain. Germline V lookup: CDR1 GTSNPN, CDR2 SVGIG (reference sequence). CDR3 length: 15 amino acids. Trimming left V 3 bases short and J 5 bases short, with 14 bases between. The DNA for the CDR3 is TGTGCCTGGAGCGGTATGATTGACGATAATTCACCCCTCCACTTT. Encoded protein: CAWSGMIDDNSPLHF.

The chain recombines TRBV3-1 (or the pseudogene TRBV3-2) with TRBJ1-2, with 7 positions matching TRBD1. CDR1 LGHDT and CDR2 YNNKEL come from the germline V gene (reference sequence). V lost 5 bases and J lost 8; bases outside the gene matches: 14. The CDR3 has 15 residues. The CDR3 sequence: CASSTQAGGVGGYTF. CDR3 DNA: TGTGCCAGCAGCACCCAGGCAGGGGGAGTGGGGGGCTACACCTTC.

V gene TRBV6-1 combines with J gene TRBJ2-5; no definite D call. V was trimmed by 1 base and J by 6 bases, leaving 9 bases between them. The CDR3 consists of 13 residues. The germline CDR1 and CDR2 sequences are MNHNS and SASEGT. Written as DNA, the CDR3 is TGTGCCAGCAGTGAAGGGACCTCGAAGACCCAGTACTTC. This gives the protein CASSEGTSKTQYF.

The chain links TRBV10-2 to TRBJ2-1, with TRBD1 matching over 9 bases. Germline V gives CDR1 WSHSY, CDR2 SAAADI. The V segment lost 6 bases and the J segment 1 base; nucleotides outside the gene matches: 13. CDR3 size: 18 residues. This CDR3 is CASSHHLMTGGSYNEQFF. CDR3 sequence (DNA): TGCGCCAGCAGCCACCATTTAATGACAGGGGGGTCCTACAATGAGCAGTTCTTC.

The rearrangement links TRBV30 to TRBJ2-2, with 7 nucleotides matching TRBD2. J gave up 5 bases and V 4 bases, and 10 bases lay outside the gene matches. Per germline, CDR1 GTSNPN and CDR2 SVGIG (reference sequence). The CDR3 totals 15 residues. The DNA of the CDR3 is TGTGCCTGGACCGGCCTGCGGGGAGGGACCGGGGAGCTGTTTTTT. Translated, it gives CAWTGLRGGTGELFF.

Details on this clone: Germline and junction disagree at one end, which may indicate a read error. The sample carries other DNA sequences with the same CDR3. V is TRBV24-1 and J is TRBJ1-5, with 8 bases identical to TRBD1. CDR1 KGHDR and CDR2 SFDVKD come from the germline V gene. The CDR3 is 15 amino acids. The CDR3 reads CATSDREQGDQPQHF. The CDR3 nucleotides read TGTGCCACCAGTGATAGGGAACAGGGGGATCAACCCCAGCATTTT.

The CDR3 spells CSAGTGGTGELFF. For the CDR3, the DNA is TGCAGCGCTGGGACAGGGGGGACCGGGGAGCTGTTTTTT. This chain links TRBV29-1 with TRBJ2-2, with TRBD1 matching 11 bases. V trimming: 7 bases; J trimming: 5 bases; junction bases outside the gene matches: 3. Germline CDR1 is SQVTM and CDR2 is ANQGSEA. This CDR3 comprises 13 residues.

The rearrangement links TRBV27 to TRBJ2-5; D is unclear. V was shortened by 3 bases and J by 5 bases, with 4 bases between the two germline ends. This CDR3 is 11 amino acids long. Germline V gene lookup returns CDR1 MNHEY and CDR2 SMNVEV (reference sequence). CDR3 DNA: TGTGCCAGCAGTTTCAGGGAGACCCAGTACTTC. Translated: CASSFRETQYF.

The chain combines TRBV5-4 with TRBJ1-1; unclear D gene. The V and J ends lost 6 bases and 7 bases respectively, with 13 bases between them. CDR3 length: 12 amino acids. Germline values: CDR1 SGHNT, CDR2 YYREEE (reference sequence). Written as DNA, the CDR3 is TGTGCCAGCACCCGCCTCCCGGGTGAAGCTTTCTTT. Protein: CASTRLPGEAFF.

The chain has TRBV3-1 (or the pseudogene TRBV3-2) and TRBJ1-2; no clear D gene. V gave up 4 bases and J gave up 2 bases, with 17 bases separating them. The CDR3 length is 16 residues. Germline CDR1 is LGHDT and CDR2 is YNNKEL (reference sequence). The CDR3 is CASSPGLVRGNYGYTF. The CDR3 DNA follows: TGTGCCAGCAGCCCTGGCCTAGTCCGAGGGAACTATGGCTACACCTTC.

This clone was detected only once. The CDR3 is CASSPPRPGGKLFF. CDR3 in DNA: TGTGCCAGCAGTCCGCCCCGGCCTGGTGGAAAACTGTTTTTT. V gene TRBV28 combines with J gene TRBJ1-4; D is unclear. The germline V and J ends were trimmed by 5 bases and 10 bases, with 17 bases remaining between them. CDR3 length equals 14 residues. Germline-derived CDR1 and CDR2 are MDHEN and SYDVKM. The complete variable domain, with remaining parts taken from reference TRBV28 and TRBJ1-4, reads DVKVTQSSRYLVKRTGEKVFLECVQDMDHENMFWYRQDPGLGLRLIYFSYDVKMKEKGDIPEGYSVSREKKERFSLILESASTNQTSMYLCASSPPRPGGKLFFGSGTQLSVL.

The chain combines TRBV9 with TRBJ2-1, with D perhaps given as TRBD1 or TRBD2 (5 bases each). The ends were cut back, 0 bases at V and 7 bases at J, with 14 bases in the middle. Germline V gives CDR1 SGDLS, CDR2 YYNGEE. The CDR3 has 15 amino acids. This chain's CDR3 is CASSVGTLGENEQFF. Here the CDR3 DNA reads TGTGCCAGCAGCGTAGGGACCCTAGGGGAGAATGAGCAGTTCTTC.

CDR3 in amino acids: CASSAAGTPYNEQFF. CDR3 bases: TGTGCCAGCAGCGCAGCGGGGACCCCCTACAATGAGCAGTTCTTC. The chain recombines TRBV28 with TRBJ2-1, with 7 bases identical to TRBD2. The CDR3 is made up of 15 amino acids. V was pared by 6 bases and J by 2 bases, with 7 bases of the junction left unmatched. Germline V gene data show CDR1 as MDHEN and CDR2 as SYDVKM.

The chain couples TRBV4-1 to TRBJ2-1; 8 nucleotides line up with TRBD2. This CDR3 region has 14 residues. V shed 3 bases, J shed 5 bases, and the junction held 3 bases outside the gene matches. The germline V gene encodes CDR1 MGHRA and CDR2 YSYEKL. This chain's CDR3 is CASSHGGADNEQFF. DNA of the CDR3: TGCGCCAGCAGCCACGGGGGGGCGGACAATGAGCAGTTCTTC.